A few counts support the clone carrying this T cell receptor (beta chain). Participants, about 18 to 95 years old, spanned around 25 US areas. The data belong to a study of blood T cell repertoires in COVID-19. Study at large: The origin of the acute and convalescent COVID-19 samples was the United States, Italy and Spain. T cells, B-cell-depleted T cells, or PBMCs supplied cDNA or gDNA.

Original data processing: From reference gene primer amplification, estimates of nucleated cell counts were derived. Sequencing was performed with immunoSEQ multiplex PCR; in TCRdb, only in-frame clones are kept and a portion is missing. Clone size and V and J calls were adopted from that table, with D and trimming inferred from the DNA. This table holds some 350,000 clones, 85% to 90% found once. The CDR3 sequence is 16 residues long. The V gene's germline CDR1 is SQVTM and CDR2 ANQGSEA. After removal of 3 bases from V and 8 bases from J, the junction contained 18 bases not matched to a gene. The rearrangement joins TRBV29-1 to TRBJ1-2; 7 bases map to TRBD1. The sequenced sample was PBMCs or T cells enriched from blood (not recorded which). The TCR sequence derives from a man aged 18 to 35 who had recovered from COVID-19. CDR3 residues: CSVDKGGGPGVRGYTF. Here the CDR3 DNA reads TGCAGCGTTGATAAAGGGGGCGGCCCAGGGGTGAGAGGCTACACCTTC.